The clone carrying this TCR beta chain was recorded at least ten times. Its antigen is undetermined. The data belong to a study of T cell repertoires in cytomegalovirus infection. About the study: Indications came from public TCR beta signatures; they pointed to CMV infection and to a matching HLA type.

TCRdb processed the reads anew with MiXCR; each CDR3 protein has one entry. The sample records 480,000 or so distinct CDR3 sequences, 10% to 12% being singletons. Study-wide results and limits: Summed public TCR beta family frequency identified CMV carriers bearing the relevant HLA. Ex vivo, HLA-C-restricted CMV-specific TCR beta clonotypes prevailed over the rest of the response.

The CDR3 contains 15 residues. V was shortened by 0 bases and J by 10 bases, with 16 bases between the two germline ends. CDR1 and CDR2 (germline): MNHNY, SVGAGI (reference sequence). The chain is built from TRBV6-6 and TRBJ1-5; D gene ambiguous. The sequencing input was PBMCs. The sequence was collected from a human donor in good health (CMV status not recorded). Some clones in this sample may be carry-over from other donors' samples. The CDR3 bases are TGTGCCAGCAGTTACTCGTCCGATATGGTCGATCCCCAGCATTTT. Its translation is CASSYSSDMVDPQHF.